This T cell receptor (beta chain) was profiled in a study of T cells in Graves' hyperthyroidism and ophthalmopathy. This clonotype was seen more than once but under ten times. The antigen remains undetermined. TCR beta CDR3 region amplification was performed from RNA transcripts. HTBI primers were the set used in a first-round RT-PCR of the TCR CDR3. TCRdb reanalysed the multiplex PCR reads using MiXCR and keeps one entry per CDR3 protein. The table has roughly 580,000 distinct CDR3 sequences, about 45% seen once. CDR1 is MGHDK and CDR2 is SYGVNS in the germline V gene. The CDR3 is made up of 12 amino acids. V shed 8 bases and J shed 4 bases, with 11 bases lying between them. Study conclusions and caveats: Stable hyperthyroidism was separated from ophthalmopathy by a model based on 13 V-J features.

The sequenced sample was peripheral blood or thyroid tissue (not recorded which). The sequence came from a woman aged 18 to 35 with Graves' hyperthyroidism. V and J are TRBV25-1 and TRBJ1-2; the D is unclear. As DNA, the CDR3 is TGTGCCAGCGTTGAATGGGTCTATGGCTACACCTTC. Residues: CASVEWVYGYTF.